The text below deals with one T cell receptor (beta chain). The antigen is undetermined. The CDR3 sequence is 14 residues long. V lost 1 base to trimming and J lost 6 bases, with 10 bases between them. Per the germline V gene, CDR1 is SGHTA and CDR2 is FQGNSA. Measured with immunoSEQ multiplex PCR; TCRdb has only the in-frame clones, and not every one. The table records about 130,000 clones, around nine tenths of them present only once. The data belong to a study of T cell responses to AZD1222 COVID-19 vaccine. Points from the study as a whole: A reported finding is that nearly half of spike-specific TCRs target unmutated variant regions. Clonal diversity may have been underestimated, and the donors were mostly white British, with more females than males. The CD4 TCRs associated with vaccination extended across spike and predominated at 160-218 and 743-854.

The chain has TRBV7-2 and TRBJ1-5; D is unresolved. The sample here was peripheral blood, taken on day 0 of AZD1222 vaccination. The sequence was collected from an adult in good health. The CDR3 here is CASSLVWNGQPQHF. DNA for the CDR3: TGTGCCAGCAGCTTAGTGTGGAACGGTCAGCCCCAGCATTTT.